The entry below describes one T cell receptor (beta chain). This clone was detected once. Its antigen is unknown. Base qualities are not at hand, and no much larger clone is one base apart. This sample was taken from a study of T cell responses to AZD1222 COVID-19 vaccine (dated by TCRdb to about 2021). Regarding the complete study: AZD1222 recipients given second doses at about 4 weeks or at about 12 weeks were pooled, since spike-specific TCR depth and breadth were not found to differ between the two schedules. A total of just over 230 trial participants underwent TCR sequencing, of whom more than 200 had received two doses of AZD1222 and 26 had received two doses of the MenACWY control vaccine. Trial participants were enrolled by age into subgroups of 18-55, 56-69 and 70-plus years, and around 150, 28 and 57 TCR-sequenced participants, respectively, were included in these subgroups. Overall results and qualifications from the work: Conclusions about previously exposed vaccinees are limited, since just six AZD1222 recipients were seropositive for SARS-CoV-2 at baseline. After two AZD1222 doses, both the breadth and the depth of spike-specific TCRs were significantly higher than at day 0 and than in MenACWY recipients. Most participants were white British and females outnumbered males, and the authors suggested that clonal diversity may have been underestimated. In the small 56-69-year group, the increase in depth fell short of significance, most likely because of low power. Nearly half of unique spike-specific TCRs reportedly recognized epitopes outside regions mutated in the B.1.351 and B.1.1.7 variants. Because no day 14 peak-response samples were available, repertoires were characterized only after the peak T cell response. The whole spike protein was spanned by vaccine-associated CD4 TCRs, and dominant responses were seen in regions 160-218 and 743-854.

The CDR3 regions of human TCRbeta chains were subjected to immunosequencing. The authors processed their data as follows. Repertoire TCRs were matched against a reference library of SARS-CoV-2-specific TCRs generated with the MIRA antigen-specificity platform. Breadth was defined as the fraction of unique TCRs that were SARS-CoV-2-associated. Depth was defined as the fraction of total T cells that were SARS-CoV-2-associated. Using the MIRA data, every spike-specific TCR was mapped to the spike region that the TCR reacted to and assigned to either a CD4 or a CD8 class. Log10-transformed breadth and depth values were compared by one-way ANOVA with Sidak's multiple comparisons tests. Imported from immuneACCESS, the table was reduced by TCRdb to in-frame sequences with V and J called. These copies leave out some clones; in studies compared against another copy, an unresolved V gene accounts for under half, and the cause of the remainder is not known. That table furnishes V, J and clone size, whereas the DNA furnished D and trimming. Here the sample has 110,000 to 150,000 clones; approximately 85% occur a single time. The ten most abundant clones make up around 7.8% of the sample.

The time point tag for this specimen amounts to: baseline before first vaccination. Vaccinee samples were obtained from the UK trials COV001 and COV002, which included a single-blind randomized controlled phase 2/3 trial of AZD1222 (ChAdOx1 nCoV-19) in healthy adults. For TCRbeta chain sequencing, PBMC samples from trial participants were taken at day 0 and at day 28 after the second dose. This receptor was obtained from an adult in good health. The material sequenced was peripheral blood, taken on day 0 of AZD1222 vaccination.

CDR3 region: CASSYAGVEQYF. The nucleotides read TGTGCCAGCAGTTACGCAGGGGTCGAGCAGTACTTC. Here the chain combines TRBV6-5 and TRBJ2-7, with TRBD1 as a weak D call on 6 bases. Sequences MNHEY (CDR1) and SVGAGI (CDR2) are obtained from the germline V gene. V sheds 2 bases and J sheds 6 bases, leaving 8 bases between their ends. The CDR3, cysteine through phenylalanine, is 12 amino acids long. The sequence is cut down to CDR3 DNA, 36 bases in frame from base 1.